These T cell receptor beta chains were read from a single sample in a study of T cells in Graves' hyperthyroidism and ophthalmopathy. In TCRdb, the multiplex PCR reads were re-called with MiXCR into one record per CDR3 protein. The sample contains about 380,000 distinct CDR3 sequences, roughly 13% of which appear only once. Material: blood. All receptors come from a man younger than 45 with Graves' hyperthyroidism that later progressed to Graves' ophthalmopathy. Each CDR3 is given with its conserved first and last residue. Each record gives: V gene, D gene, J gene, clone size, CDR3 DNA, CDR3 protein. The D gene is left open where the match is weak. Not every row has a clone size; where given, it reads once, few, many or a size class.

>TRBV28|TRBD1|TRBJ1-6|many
TGTGCCAGCAGTTTATCCCGGACAGGGAGTTCACCCCTCCACTTT
CASSLSRTGSSPLHF
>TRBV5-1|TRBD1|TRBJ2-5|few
TGCGCCAGCAGCTGGGGACAGGCACAAGAGACCCAGTACTTC
CASSWGQAQETQYF
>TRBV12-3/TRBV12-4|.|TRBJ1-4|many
TGTGCCAGCAGAAGGGGGTCGCTTGAAAAACTGTTTTTT
CASRRGSLEKLFF
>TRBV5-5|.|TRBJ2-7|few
TGTGCCAGCAGCTTGGTCCCGACAAACACCTACGGGCAGTACTTC
CASSLVPTNTYGQYF
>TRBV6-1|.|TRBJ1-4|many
TGTGCCAGCAGTTATATCCGGGACACGCCAACTAATGAAAAACTGTTTTTT
CASSYIRDTPTNEKLFF
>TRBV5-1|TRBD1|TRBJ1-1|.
TGCGCCAGCAGCTTCGGGACAGGGGTGCCTGAAGCTTTCTTT
CASSFGTGVPEAFF
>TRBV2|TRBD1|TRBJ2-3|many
TGTGCCAGCAGACCCAGGGGGCCCACAGATACGCAGTATTTT
CASRPRGPTDTQYF
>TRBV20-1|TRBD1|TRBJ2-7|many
TGCAGTGCTAGACCTCTCGGGACAGGGGCCTACGAGCAGTACTTC
CSARPLGTGAYEQYF
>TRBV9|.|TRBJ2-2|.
TGTGCCAGCAGCGTGGGCGGGGCCACGACCGGGGAGCTGTTTTTT
CASSVGGATTGELFF
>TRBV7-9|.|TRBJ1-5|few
TGTGCCAGCAGCCGCGGAGGGACGGTCAATCAGCCCCAGCATTTT
CASSRGGTVNQPQHF
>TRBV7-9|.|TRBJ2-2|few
TGTGCCATCAGGGGTACCGGGGAGCTGTTTTTT
CAIRGTGELFF
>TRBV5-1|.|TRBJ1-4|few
TGCGCCAGCAGCTTGACGTTAAATAATGAAAAACTGTTTTTT
CASSLTLNNEKLFF
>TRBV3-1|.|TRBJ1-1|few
TGTGCCAGCAGCGTTCCGGGGTCCACTGAAGCTTTCTTT
CASSVPGSTEAFF
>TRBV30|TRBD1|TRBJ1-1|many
TGTGCCTCTAACGACTTGGGACAGCCGAACACTGAAGCTTTCTTT
CASNDLGQPNTEAFF
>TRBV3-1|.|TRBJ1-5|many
TGTGCCAGCAGCCAATTCAATCAGCCCCAGCATTTT
CASSQFNQPQHF
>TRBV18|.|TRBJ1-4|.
TGTGCCAGCTCACCACGGACAATTATGGGTGAAAAACTGTTTTTT
CASSPRTIMGEKLFF
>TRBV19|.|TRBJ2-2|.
TGTGCCAGTAGTACCCTTCGACAGGTCGGGACCGGGGAGCTGTTTTTT
CASSTLRQVGTGELFF